Listed below are T cell receptor beta chains from one sample, sequenced in a study of T cell responses to AZD1222 COVID-19 vaccine. Assay: immunoSEQ multiplex PCR; the TCRdb copy retains only in-frame clones and omits some. Among approximately 130,000 clones, around 90% were seen once, and the ten largest hold roughly 6.1%. The material was peripheral blood, obtained 28 days after the second AZD1222 dose. The source is an adult who received the AZD1222 COVID-19 vaccine. Both conserved end residues are part of each CDR3. The order of the fields is V gene, clone size, J gene, D gene, CDR3 DNA, CDR3 protein. D genes are given only for firm matches. Clone size is shown for a subset of rows, as once, few, many or a class of expanded clone.

v_gene: TRBV10-3
abundance: once
j_gene: TRBJ2-5
d_gene: .
CDR3nt: TGTGCCATCAGTGAGTCGTTGGGGGACCAAGAGACCCAGTACTTC
CDR3aa: CAISESLGDQETQYF

v_gene: TRBV7-9
abundance: .
j_gene: TRBJ2-1
d_gene: .
CDR3nt: TGTGCCAGCAGCAAAATGGGGAATGAGCAGTTCTTC
CDR3aa: CASSKMGNEQFF

v_gene: TRBV4-1
abundance: .
j_gene: TRBJ2-3
d_gene: TRBD2
CDR3nt: TGCGCCAGCAGCCAAGACGGGCTAGCGGGACTCACAGATACGCAGTATTTT
CDR3aa: CASSQDGLAGLTDTQYF

v_gene: TRBV11-2
abundance: .
j_gene: TRBJ2-2
d_gene: .
CDR3nt: TGTGCCAGCAGCCCCGTACTAAGCACCGGGGAGCTGTTTTTT
CDR3aa: CASSPVLSTGELFF

v_gene: TRBV18
abundance: few
j_gene: TRBJ1-2
d_gene: TRBD1
CDR3nt: TGTGCCAGCTCACCCGGGACAGGGAGTGGCTACACCTTC
CDR3aa: CASSPGTGSGYTF

v_gene: TRBV5-1
abundance: .
j_gene: TRBJ2-2
d_gene: TRBD2
CDR3nt: TGCGCCAGCAGCTTAGTAACTAGCGGGGACACCGGGGAGCTGTTTTTT
CDR3aa: CASSLVTSGDTGELFF

v_gene: TRBV6-2/TRBV6-3
abundance: .
j_gene: TRBJ1-2
d_gene: .
CDR3nt: TGTGCCAGCAGTTACGAGGAACTATCCTATGGCTACACCTTC
CDR3aa: CASSYEELSYGYTF

v_gene: TRBV5-1
abundance: .
j_gene: TRBJ1-1
d_gene: .
CDR3nt: TGCGCCAGCAAGGGGCAGGGAACGAACACTGAAGCTTTCTTT
CDR3aa: CASKGQGTNTEAFF

v_gene: TRBV2
abundance: .
j_gene: TRBJ1-2
d_gene: .
CDR3nt: TGTGCCAGCAGTGAATTTTTGGGCAACTATAACTATGGCTACACCTTC
CDR3aa: CASSEFLGNYNYGYTF

v_gene: TRBV5-1
abundance: .
j_gene: TRBJ2-1
d_gene: .
CDR3nt: TGCGCCAGCAGCGGCGGGGCCGGGGGTAATGAGCAGTTCTTC
CDR3aa: CASSGGAGGNEQFF

v_gene: TRBV11-3
abundance: .
j_gene: TRBJ2-3
d_gene: TRBD2
CDR3nt: TGTGCCAGCAGCCGAGAGGAGGCCGGGGGGTACGAAGATACGCAGTATTTT
CDR3aa: CASSREEAGGYEDTQYF

v_gene: TRBV30
abundance: .
j_gene: TRBJ2-1
d_gene: .
CDR3nt: TGTGCCTGGAGGGAAGGGTACAATGAGCAGTTCTTC
CDR3aa: CAWREGYNEQFF

v_gene: TRBV7-2
abundance: .
j_gene: TRBJ2-3
d_gene: .
CDR3nt: TGTGCCAGCAGCTCCTCCGGACCGGGACCCACCACAGATACGCAGTATTTT
CDR3aa: CASSSSGPGPTTDTQYF

v_gene: TRBV5-1
abundance: .
j_gene: TRBJ2-7
d_gene: .
CDR3nt: TGCGCCAGCAGCTGGCCGGGACACACCTACGAGCAGTACTTC
CDR3aa: CASSWPGHTYEQYF

v_gene: TRBV3-1/TRBV3-2
abundance: .
j_gene: TRBJ2-3
d_gene: .
CDR3nt: TGTGCCAGCAGCCAAGGGGCCGGGGACATCTCCACAGATACGCAGTATTTT
CDR3aa: CASSQGAGDISTDTQYF

v_gene: TRBV9
abundance: .
j_gene: TRBJ1-6
d_gene: .
CDR3nt: TGTGCCAGCAGCGTAGGTGTTTCACCCCTCCACTTT
CDR3aa: CASSVGVSPLHF

v_gene: TRBV6-1
abundance: .
j_gene: TRBJ1-1
d_gene: .
CDR3nt: TGTGCCAGCAGTGACCGGTTTATGAACACTGAAGCTTTCTTT
CDR3aa: CASSDRFMNTEAFF

v_gene: TRBV18
abundance: .
j_gene: TRBJ2-7
d_gene: TRBD1
CDR3nt: TGTGCCAGCTCACCTTCGACAGGGGGAAACTACGAGCAGTACTTC
CDR3aa: CASSPSTGGNYEQYF

v_gene: TRBV11-2
abundance: once
j_gene: TRBJ1-1
d_gene: .
CDR3nt: TGTGCCAGCAGCTTACAGTTCAACACTGAAGCTTTCTTT
CDR3aa: CASSLQFNTEAFF

v_gene: TRBV6-5
abundance: few
j_gene: TRBJ1-2
d_gene: .
CDR3nt: TGTGCCAGCAGTTCTCACGGGAGCGCTAACTATGGCTACACCTTC
CDR3aa: CASSSHGSANYGYTF

v_gene: TRBV5-1
abundance: .
j_gene: TRBJ2-5
d_gene: TRBD2
CDR3nt: TGCGCCAGCAGCTTGGTCGGTAGCGGGGGAGTCGAGACCCAGTACTTC
CDR3aa: CASSLVGSGGVETQYF

v_gene: TRBV7-8
abundance: .
j_gene: TRBJ2-7
d_gene: .
CDR3nt: TGTGCCAGCAGCTTATCAGGGAGGCACGAGCAGTACTTC
CDR3aa: CASSLSGRHEQYF